The T cell receptor beta chain under discussion was sequenced for a study of technical replicates of blood from a handful of donors. Measured with immunoSEQ multiplex PCR; TCRdb has only the in-frame clones, and not every one. The sample shows around 70,000 clones, nearly 98% of them seen only once. The CDR3 sequence is 14 residues long. Per germline, CDR1 MNHEY and CDR2 SVGAGI. Trimming pared 0 bases from V and 5 bases from J, leaving 10 bases between. As concerns this clone: Other DNA sequences in the sample encode the same CDR3.

Sequencing was carried out using T cells isolated from PBMCs. V and J are TRBV6-5 and TRBJ1-1, with a possible D match to TRBD1 (5 bases). The sequence was obtained from a human donor in good health. The CDR3: CASSYSAGGTEAFF. Here the CDR3 DNA reads TGTGCCAGCAGTTACTCTGCTGGGGGGACTGAAGCTTTCTTT.